The TCR beta chain under discussion was sequenced for a study of T cell responses to AZD1222 COVID-19 vaccine. General study points: Regions left unmutated in variants are reportedly the target of nearly half of spike-specific TCRs. Among the donors, most were white British and more were female, and clonal diversity was possibly underestimated.

The germline V gene has CDR1 WNHNN and CDR2 SYGVQD (reference sequence). This CDR3 has 13 residues. Trimming cost V 4 bases and J 3 bases, with 7 bases left between them. With respect to this clone: Its antigen is currently unknown.

Sequencing used immunoSEQ multiplex PCR; TCRdb keeps in-frame clones, though not all of them. The sample has about 140,000 clones; less than 95% are singletons. The receptor was isolated from an adult who received the AZD1222 COVID-19 vaccine. The starting material was peripheral blood, obtained 28 days after the second AZD1222 dose. This chain joins TRBV10-1 and TRBJ2-4; a possible D gene is TRBD2 (6 bases). This CDR3 is CASSVGSKNIQYF. The CDR3 region has the DNA TGCGCCAGCAGTGTCGGGAGCAAAAACATTCAGTACTTC.